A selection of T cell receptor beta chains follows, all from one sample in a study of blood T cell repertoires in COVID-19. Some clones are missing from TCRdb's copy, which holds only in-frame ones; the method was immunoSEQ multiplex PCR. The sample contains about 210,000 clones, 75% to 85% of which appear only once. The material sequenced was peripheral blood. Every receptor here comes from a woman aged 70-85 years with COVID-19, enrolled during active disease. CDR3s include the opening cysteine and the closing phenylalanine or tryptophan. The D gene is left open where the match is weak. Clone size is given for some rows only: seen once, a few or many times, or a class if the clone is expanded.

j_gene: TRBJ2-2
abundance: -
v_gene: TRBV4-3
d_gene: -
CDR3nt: TGCGCCAGCAGCCAAGAGTTACGGGGGACCGGGGAGCTGTTTTTT
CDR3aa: CASSQELRGTGELFF

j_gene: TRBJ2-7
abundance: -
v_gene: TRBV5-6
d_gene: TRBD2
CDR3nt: TGTGCCAGCAGCGGCGGGGGGCAGGACTACTACGAGCAGTACTTC
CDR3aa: CASSGGGQDYYEQYF

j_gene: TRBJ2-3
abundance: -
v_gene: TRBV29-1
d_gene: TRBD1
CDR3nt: TGCAGCGTTGCGGATGACAGGGCTCGCACAGATACGCAGTATTTT
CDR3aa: CSVADDRARTDTQYF

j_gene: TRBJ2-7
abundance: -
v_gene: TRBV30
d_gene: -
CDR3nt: TGTGCCTGGAGTGTCCTGTTCGGGGGAGAGCAGTACTTC
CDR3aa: CAWSVLFGGEQYF

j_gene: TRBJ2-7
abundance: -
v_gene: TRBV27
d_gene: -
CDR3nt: TGTGCCAGCAGCTCTCAAGGGAGTCGCCCCTACGAGCAGTACTTC
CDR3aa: CASSSQGSRPYEQYF

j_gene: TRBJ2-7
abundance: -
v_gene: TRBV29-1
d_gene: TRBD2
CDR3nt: TGCAGCGTTGAAGAACTAGCGACCTACGAGCAGTACTTC
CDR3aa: CSVEELATYEQYF

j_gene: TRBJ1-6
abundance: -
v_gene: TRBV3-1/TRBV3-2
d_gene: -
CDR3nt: TGTGCCAGCAGAAACGTAGGAGATTCTAGTTCACCCCTCCACTTT
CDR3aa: CASRNVGDSSSPLHF

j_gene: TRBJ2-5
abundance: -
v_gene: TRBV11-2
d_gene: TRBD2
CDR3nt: TGTGCCAGCAGCCCGACTAGCGGGGGAATGTGGGAGACCCAGTACTTC
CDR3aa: CASSPTSGGMWETQYF

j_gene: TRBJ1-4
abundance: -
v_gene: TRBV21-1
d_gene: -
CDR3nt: TGTGCCAGCAGCAAAGATAGTCATCCGGGACTAGATGAAAAACTGTTTTTT
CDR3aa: CASSKDSHPGLDEKLFF

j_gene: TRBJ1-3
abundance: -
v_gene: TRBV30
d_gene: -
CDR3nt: TGTGCCTGGAGTGTCAATGCTGGAAACACCATATATTTT
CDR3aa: CAWSVNAGNTIYF

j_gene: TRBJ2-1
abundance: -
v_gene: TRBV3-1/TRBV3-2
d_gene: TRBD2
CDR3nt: TGTGCCAGCAGCCAAGTGTTGCTAGCGGGTCCCTACAATGAGCAGTTCTTC
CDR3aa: CASSQVLLAGPYNEQFF

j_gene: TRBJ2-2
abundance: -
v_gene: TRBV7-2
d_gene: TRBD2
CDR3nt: TGTGCCAGCAGCCCAAGGACTAGGGGGAACACCGGGGAGCTGTTTTTT
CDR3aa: CASSPRTRGNTGELFF

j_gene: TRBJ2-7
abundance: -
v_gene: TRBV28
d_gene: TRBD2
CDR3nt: TGTACTAGCGGGACCCTCTACGAGCAGTACTTC
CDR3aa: CTSGTLYEQYF

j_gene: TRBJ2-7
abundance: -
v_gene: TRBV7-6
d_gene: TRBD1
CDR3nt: TGTGCCAGCAGCTCCCCCTCAGGGACAGGGGGCTCCCACGAGCAGTACTTC
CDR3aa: CASSSPSGTGGSHEQYF

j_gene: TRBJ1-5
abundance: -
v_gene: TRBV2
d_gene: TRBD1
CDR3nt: TGTGCCAGCAGGGAAACCGGGACAGGCAATCAGCCCCAGCATTTT
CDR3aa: CASRETGTGNQPQHF

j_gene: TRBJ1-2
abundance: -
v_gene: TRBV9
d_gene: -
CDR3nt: TGTGCCAGCAGCGTAGGGAGCCACCACACCCCCTCTGGCTACACCTTC
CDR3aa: CASSVGSHHTPSGYTF

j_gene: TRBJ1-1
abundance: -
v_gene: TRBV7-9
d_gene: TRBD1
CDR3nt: TGTGCCAGCAGCTCGGACAGGGTCACTGAAGCTTTCTTT
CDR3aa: CASSSDRVTEAFF

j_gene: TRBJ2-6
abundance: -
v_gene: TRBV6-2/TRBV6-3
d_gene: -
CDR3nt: TGTGCCAGCAGTCCCCTCTCTGGGGCCAACGTCCTGACTTTC
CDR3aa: CASSPLSGANVLTF

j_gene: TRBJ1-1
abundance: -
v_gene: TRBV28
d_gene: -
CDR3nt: TGTGCCATCCTGAAGGGCAGGACTGGGACTGAAGCTTTCTTT
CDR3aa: CAILKGRTGTEAFF

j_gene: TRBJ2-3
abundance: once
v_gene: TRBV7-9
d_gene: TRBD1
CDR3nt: TGTGCCAGCAGCGCGGGACAGGGGACAGATACGCAGTATTTT
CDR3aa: CASSAGQGTDTQYF

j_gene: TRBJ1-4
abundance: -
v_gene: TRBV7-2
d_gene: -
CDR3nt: TGTGCCAGCAGCTTAGACCTCCGACAGCAGGAAAAACTGTTTTTT
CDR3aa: CASSLDLRQQEKLFF

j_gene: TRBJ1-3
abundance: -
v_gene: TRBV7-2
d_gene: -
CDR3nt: TGTGCCAGCAGCTCCCGCTGGCGGAGACGGGATGGAAACACCATATATTTT
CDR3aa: CASSSRWRRRDGNTIYF

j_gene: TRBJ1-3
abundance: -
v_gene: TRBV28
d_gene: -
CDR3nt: TGTGCCAGCAGTTTATGGCTGGGGGGGGGCCCTGGAAACACCATATATTTT
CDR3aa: CASSLWLGGGPGNTIYF

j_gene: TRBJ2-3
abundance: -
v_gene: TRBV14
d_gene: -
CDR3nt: TGTGCCAGCAGCCAAGGCGTTAGAGGATTAAGCCGCGATACGCAGTATTTT
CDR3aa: CASSQGVRGLSRDTQYF

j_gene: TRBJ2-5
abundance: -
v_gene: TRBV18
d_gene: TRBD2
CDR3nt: TGTGCCAGCTCACCTCTAGCGGGAGTTGAGACCCAGTACTTC
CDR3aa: CASSPLAGVETQYF

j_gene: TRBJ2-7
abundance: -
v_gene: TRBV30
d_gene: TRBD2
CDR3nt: TGTGCCTGGAGTATACTAGCGGGAGGGCCGGCTGGGGAGCAGTACTTC
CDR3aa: CAWSILAGGPAGEQYF

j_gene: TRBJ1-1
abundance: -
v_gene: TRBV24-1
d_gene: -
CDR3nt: TGTGCCACCAGTGACGCAGGAAGCCCCGGGGCTGAAGCTTTCTTT
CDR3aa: CATSDAGSPGAEAFF

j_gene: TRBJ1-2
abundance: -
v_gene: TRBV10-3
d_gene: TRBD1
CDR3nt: TGTGCCATCAGTGAGGAGGGACAGAAGAACTATGGCTACACCTTC
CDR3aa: CAISEEGQKNYGYTF

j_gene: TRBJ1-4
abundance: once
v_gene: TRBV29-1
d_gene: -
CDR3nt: TGCAGCGTTGCTACAGGGAAAGATTATGAAAAACTGTTTTTT
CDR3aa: CSVATGKDYEKLFF

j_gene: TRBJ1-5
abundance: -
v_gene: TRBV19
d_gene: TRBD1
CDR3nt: TGTGCCAGTAGTTTTGGGACAGTTAGCAATCAGCCCCAGCATTTT
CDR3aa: CASSFGTVSNQPQHF

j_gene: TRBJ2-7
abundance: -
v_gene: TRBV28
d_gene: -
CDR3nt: TGTGCCAGCTGTATTGGAGGGGCAGGGGGATCTTACGAGCAGTACTTC
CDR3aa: CASCIGGAGGSYEQYF

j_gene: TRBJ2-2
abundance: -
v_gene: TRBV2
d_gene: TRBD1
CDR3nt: TGTGCCAGCGAACCTGACAGGGCCGGGGAGCTGTTTTTT
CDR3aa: CASEPDRAGELFF